This T cell receptor beta chain was obtained from a study of shared clonotypes between healthy human individuals. Germline CDR1 is SQVTM and CDR2 is ANQGSEA. The CDR3 has 11 residues. V lost 1 base to trimming and J lost 5 bases, with 5 bases between them. Clones were sequenced by immunoSEQ multiplex PCR, and TCRdb holds only the in-frame ones, with some missing. The table records roughly 1,000,000 clones, approximately 80% of them present only once. The sample taken for sequencing was memory CD4+ T cells from PBMCs. The subset here: CD45RA-negative fraction. The sequence came from a man aged 18 to 29 in good health. Some clones in this sample may be carry-over from other donors' samples. The chain employs TRBV29-1 and TRBJ2-5; no clear D gene. The CDR3 nucleotides are TGCAGCGTTGAAGTCCTCGAGACCCAGTACTTC. Translating gives CSVEVLETQYF.